Below, 30 T cell receptor beta chains from the same sample are listed, as sequenced in a study of vaccination effects on CD4 cells after COVID-19. Following a roughly 10-day culture, CD4+ T cells were purified. Two-dose BNT162b2 or mRNA-1273 vaccination was given to participants. Antigen specificity for these receptors is unknown. Data came from immunoSEQ multiplex PCR; TCRdb stores just in-frame clones and leaves some out. The sample lists about 73,000 clones, less than 75% seen once, with more than 2% in the top ten. The source material was CD4+ T cells from PBMCs cultured without peptide, sampled after COVID-19 vaccination. These receptor sequences come from a human donor who received a COVID-19 vaccine.

The chain couples TRBV3-1 (or the pseudogene TRBV3-2) to TRBJ2-3, with 8 nucleotides matching TRBD1. V lost 0 bases, J lost 2 bases, and 10 bases stayed unmatched. Germline CDR1 is LGHDT and CDR2 is YNNKEL (reference sequence). The CDR3 is 18 amino acids. CDR3 sequence reads: CASSQDLATGDYTDTQYF. In DNA, the CDR3 is TGTGCCAGCAGCCAAGATTTAGCGACAGGGGATTACACAGATACGCAGTATTTT.

This chain connects TRBV3-1 (or the pseudogene TRBV3-2) to TRBJ1-5; D is perhaps TRBD1 (5 bases). Trimming removed 4 bases from V and 2 bases from J, with 12 bases in between. This CDR3 has 15 residues. Germline CDR1 LGHDT, CDR2 YNNKEL (reference sequence). CDR3 coding DNA: TGTGCCAGCAGCCGACACCCGGGGGGCAATCAGCCCCAGCATTTT. Its translation: CASSRHPGGNQPQHF.

This clone was seen a single time. CDR3 in amino acids: CASSSRTDEQYV. CDR3 DNA: TGTGCCAGCAGTTCCCGGACGGACGAGCAGTACGTC. This rearrangement joins TRBV28 to TRBJ2-7; the D is unclear. The germline V gene has CDR1 MDHEN and CDR2 SYDVKM. The CDR3 totals 12 residues. V was clipped by 4 bases and J by 5 bases, with 9 bases between them.

This clone was seen only a few times. The rearrangement links TRBV5-1 to TRBJ2-3; 7 nucleotides match TRBD2. The V gene's germline CDR1 is SGHRS and CDR2 YFSETQ. The CDR3 runs 16 residues. V lost 2 bases and J lost 1; bases outside the gene matches: 7. The CDR3 region is CASSFLGGRGTDTQYF. The CDR3 DNA reads TGCGCCAGCAGCTTTCTGGGAGGGCGAGGCACAGATACGCAGTATTTT.

The V call is TRBV9, the J call TRBJ1-3, with D unresolved. The CDR3 totals 15 residues. Trimming cost V 0 bases and J 4 bases, with 11 bases left between them. The germline V gene has CDR1 SGDLS and CDR2 YYNGEE. CDR3 bases: TGTGCCAGCAGCGTAGTTCCCCGAGGAGGAAACACCATATATTTT. The encoded protein is CASSVVPRGGNTIYF.

V and J are TRBV6-2 or TRBV6-3 and TRBJ1-2, with 10 bases that match TRBD1. This CDR3 is built from 13 residues. Looked up from germline, CDR1 is MNHEY and CDR2 is SVGEGT. V lost 4 bases, J lost 8 bases, and 4 bases stayed unmatched. The CDR3 sequence is CASSLGTGAGYTF. CDR3 sequence (DNA): TGTGCCAGCAGTTTGGGGACAGGGGCCGGCTACACCTTC.

The J gene is TRBJ1-4, the V gene TRBV2; possibly TRBD1 for D (5 bases). V lost 5 bases to trimming and J lost 4 bases, with 14 bases between them. The CDR3 runs 15 residues. CDR1 and CDR2 from the germline V gene are SNHLY and FYNNEI. In DNA, the CDR3 is TGTGCCAGCAGTTCTAAAGGGACCTTTAATGAAAAACTGTTTTTT. Protein sequence: CASSSKGTFNEKLFF.

This clone was picked up one time. The chain carries TRBV25-1 and TRBJ2-3; TRBD2 agrees at 7 bases. The J segment lost 6 bases and the V segment lost 3 bases, leaving 12 bases of the junction unmatched. The CDR3 runs 16 residues. Germline CDR1 reads MGHDK; CDR2 reads SYGVNS. The CDR3 nucleotides are TGTGCCAGCAGTGATCCCCAGCGCGGGGGACGGGATACGCAGTATTTT. The encoded protein is CASSDPQRGGRDTQYF.

This clone occurred a few times. V and J are TRBV12-3 or TRBV12-4 and TRBJ1-2; the match to TRBD1 covers 10 bases. V gave up 6 bases and J gave up 4 bases; unmatched junction bases: 2. The CDR3 has 13 residues. CDR3 DNA: TGTGCCAGCAGGACAGGGGGCTCCTATGGCTACACCTTC. Residues: CASRTGGSYGYTF.

The rearrangement links TRBV6-4 to TRBJ1-4; D possibly corresponds to TRBD1 (6 bases). V lost 5 bases, J lost 0 bases, and 13 bases lay in between. There are 16 residues in the CDR3. Germline CDR1 and CDR2: MRHNA and SNTAGT. CDR3 residues: CASSPQGGTTNEKLFF. As DNA, the CDR3 is TGTGCCAGCAGTCCACAGGGCGGAACAACTAATGAAAAACTGTTTTTT.

V is TRBV3-1 (or the pseudogene TRBV3-2) and J is TRBJ2-5; maybe TRBD1 (7 bases). With 0 bases removed from V and 9 bases from J, the gap between germline ends came to 14 bases. Germline CDR1 is LGHDT and CDR2 is YNNKEL (reference sequence). This CDR3 comprises 14 residues. The chain's CDR3 is CASSQDRGQRAQYF. The CDR3 DNA reads as TGTGCCAGCAGCCAAGACAGGGGACAGCGGGCCCAGTACTTC.

CDR3 protein: CASSLAGPYTGELFF. Written as DNA, the CDR3 is TGTGCCAGCAGCTTAGCTGGTCCCTACACCGGGGAGCTGTTTTTT. The J gene is TRBJ2-2, the V gene TRBV11-2; D is unclear. The CDR3 spans 15 residues. V was clipped by 1 base and J by 3 bases, with 9 bases between them. CDR1 and CDR2 (germline): SGHAT, FQNNGV.

The chain links TRBV7-2 to TRBJ2-3; 7 bases match TRBD1. CDR1 SGHTA and CDR2 FQGNSA come from the germline V gene. V shed 1 base, J shed 2 bases, and the junction held 9 bases outside the gene matches. The CDR3 contains 17 residues. The CDR3 coding sequence is TGTGCCAGCAGCTTAGTGAGGACAGGAGCCCTCACAGATACGCAGTATTTT. Translated, it gives CASSLVRTGALTDTQYF.

The chain carries TRBV10-2 and TRBJ1-2; TRBD1 matches 7 bases. The CDR3 loop spans 15 amino acids. V dropped 5 bases and J dropped 3; count of bases not matched to a gene: 9. Germline V gene sequence: CDR1 WSHSY, CDR2 SAAADI. The CDR3, as DNA: TGCGCCAGCAGTACCCAAGGGGGCCGGGACTATGGCTACACCTTC. Its protein is CASSTQGGRDYGYTF.

This sequence joins TRBV19 and TRBJ2-5; no clear D gene. Germline V lookup: CDR1 LNHDA, CDR2 SQIVND (reference sequence). This CDR3 comprises 15 residues. V lost 6 bases and J lost 2, with 16 bases in between. The CDR3 DNA sequence: TGTGCCAGTAGCGCCTCAGGCCTTGATCAAGAGACCCAGTACTTC. It yields the protein CASSASGLDQETQYF.

There are a few counts of this clone. The CDR3 DNA is TGTGCCAGCTCCAGCGACAGCAACTATGGCTACACCTTC. As protein: CASSSDSNYGYTF. This chain connects TRBV18 to TRBJ1-2, with D perhaps matching TRBD1 (5 bases). This CDR3 contains 13 residues. Per the germline V gene, CDR1 is KGHSH and CDR2 is LQKENI. The V end was cut by 6 bases, the J end by 2 bases, with 10 bases between.

The chain recombines TRBV19 with TRBJ1-3; D not resolved. This CDR3 has 13 amino acids. Germline CDR1 LNHDA, CDR2 SQIVND (reference sequence). Between the trimmed V and J ends, which lost 5 bases and 7 bases, there was a span of 12 bases. The CDR3, as DNA: TGTGCCAGTAGTCGGGGATCGGCGAACACCATATATTTT. Amino acids: CASSRGSANTIYF.

This clone was counted only a few times. J is TRBJ2-5 and V is TRBV5-1, with 7 bases lining up with TRBD1. This CDR3 region has 17 residues. J lost 0 bases, V lost 0 bases, and 8 bases had no gene match. The V gene's germline CDR1 is SGHRS and CDR2 YFSETQ. The CDR3 DNA reads as TGCGCCAGCAGCTTGGAAAAGGGACAGTCCAACCAAGAGACCCAGTACTTC. The encoded protein is CASSLEKGQSNQETQYF.

This clone was seen just once. CDR3 nucleotide sequence: TGTGCCAGCGCAGAGCTGGCGGGGGCTCCAACAGATACGCAGTATTTT. Protein: CASAELAGAPTDTQYF. The chain couples TRBV27 to TRBJ2-3; a weak D match, TRBD2 (7 bases). The CDR3 consists of 16 residues. Between the trimmed V and J ends, which lost 8 bases and 3 bases, there was a span of 21 bases. Germline CDR1 reads MNHEY; CDR2 reads SMNVEV (reference sequence).

The chain couples TRBV12-5 to TRBJ1-1; TRBD1 agrees at 9 bases. CDR3 length: 18 residues. The ends lost 2 bases at V and 1 base at J; junction bases unmatched: 11. Germline V lookup: CDR1 LGHNT, CDR2 FRNRAP. CDR3 sequence: CASGLFISGQGRNTEAFF. CDR3 bases: TGTGCTAGTGGTTTGTTTATCTCGGGACAGGGAAGGAACACTGAAGCTTTCTTT.

The chain has TRBV6-6 and TRBJ2-5; D might be TRBD1 (5 bases). This CDR3 has 14 amino acids. Trimming cost V 2 bases and J 5 bases, with 12 bases left between them. Germline V lookup: CDR1 MNHNY, CDR2 SVGAGI (reference sequence). CDR3 DNA: TGTGCCAGCAGTTACGGGGCCTTTATTGAGACCCAGTACTTC. It translates to CASSYGAFIETQYF.

The rearrangement uses TRBV5-1 and TRBJ2-1; 12 positions match TRBD2. J gave up 6 bases and V 4 bases, and 5 bases lay outside the gene matches. The CDR3 length is 15 residues. The germline V gene has CDR1 SGHRS and CDR2 YFSETQ. As DNA, the CDR3 is TGCGCCAGCAGCCTGGGACTAGCGGGCCTCAATGAGCAGTTCTTC. Its translation is CASSLGLAGLNEQFF. Full variable domain (missing parts from reference TRBV5-1 and TRBJ2-1): KAGVTQTPRYLIKTRGQQVTLSCSPISGHRSVSWYQQTPGQGLQFLFEYFSETQRNKGNFPGRFSGRQFSNSRSEMNVSTLELGDSALYLCASSLGLAGLNEQFFGPGTRLTVL.

The chain's CDR3 is CASSERQSSYEQYV. For the CDR3, the DNA is TGTGCCAGCAGCGAGCGACAGAGCTCCTACGAGCAGTACGTC. The chain combines TRBV21-1 with TRBJ2-7; the tabulated D call, TRBD1, remains unverified against the DNA. TRBV21-1 is a listed pseudogene. CDR3 size: 14 residues.

The genes are TRBV27 and TRBJ1-5, with no clear D. This CDR3 spans 15 amino acids. Trimming took 6 bases from V and 0 from J, leaving 12 bases between them. Germline-derived CDR1 and CDR2 are MNHEY and SMNVEV (reference sequence). CDR3 bases: TGTGCCAGCAGGGCAGGAGGCCTTAGCAATCAGCCCCAGCATTTT. Encoded protein: CASRAGGLSNQPQHF.

V and J are TRBV4-3 and TRBJ1-2; TRBD1 might be the D (5 bases). Germline loops: CDR1 LGHNA, CDR2 YSLEER. The CDR3 is 13 residues long. V lost 0 bases, J lost 8 bases, and 10 bases lay in between. CDR3 in DNA: TGCGCCAGCAGCCAAGATTGGGGGAGCGGCTACACCTTC. It translates to CASSQDWGSGYTF.

The chain links TRBV10-1 to TRBJ2-1; TRBD2 agrees at 7 bases. The CDR3 extends over 15 amino acids. Germline V gene data show CDR1 as WNHNN and CDR2 as SYGVQD (reference sequence). Trimming removed 0 bases from V and 5 bases from J; junction bases left unmatched: 4. The CDR3 nucleotides are TGCGCCAGCAGTGAGTCCGGGACTAACAACAATGAGCAGTTCTTC. Translation gives CASSESGTNNNEQFF.

This clone was recorded only once. V usage is TRBV14 and J usage is TRBJ1-2, with 7 bases lining up with TRBD1. The CDR3 runs to 14 residues. V was pared by 2 bases and J by 2 bases, with 2 bases of the junction left unmatched. Germline V gene data show CDR1 as SGHDN and CDR2 as FVKESK. The CDR3 here is CASSQRGLNYGYTF. In DNA form, the CDR3 reads TGTGCCAGCAGCCAAAGGGGGCTCAACTATGGCTACACCTTC.

The chain employs TRBV2 and TRBJ2-5; 11 nucleotides agree with TRBD1. The V gene end was trimmed by 5 bases and the J gene end by 5 bases; junction bases not matched to a gene: 1. Germline-derived CDR1 and CDR2 are SNHLY and FYNNEI. The CDR3 contains 13 residues. In DNA, the CDR3 is TGTGCCAGCAGTCGGGACAGGGGGGAGACCCAGTACTTC. Translation: CASSRDRGETQYF.

This chain uses TRBV4-3 with TRBJ1-2; 7 bases are shared with TRBD1. The trim removed 4 bases at V and 0 bases at J, leaving 5 bases unmatched. This CDR3 comprises 15 residues. Germline V CDR1 and CDR2: LGHNA, YSLEER. The CDR3 protein is CASSLGQSANYGYTF. CDR3 coding DNA: TGCGCCAGCAGCCTGGGACAGTCCGCTAACTATGGCTACACCTTC.

The chain is built from TRBV7-9 and TRBJ2-5; D is possibly TRBD2 (5 bases). CDR1 SEHNR and CDR2 FQNEAQ come from the germline V gene (reference sequence). V lost 5 bases to trimming and J lost 4 bases, with 11 bases between them. The CDR3 length is 13 residues. The CDR3 reads CASSPRAGETQYF. The CDR3, as DNA: TGTGCCAGCAGCCCGAGGGCGGGAGAGACCCAGTACTTC.